The clone carrying this T cell receptor (beta chain) is a singleton in its sample. What it binds is unknown. Culture lasted about nine days before CD4+ T cell isolation. PCR-confirmed SARS-CoV-2 infection occurred in the person between March and December 2020. Of the BNT162b2 and mRNA-1273 vaccines, participants received two doses of one or the other. Days 3 and 7 were when half the medium was replaced with IL-2 medium. V dropped 1 base and J dropped 8; count of bases not matched to a gene: 12. The CDR3 is made up of 17 amino acids. Germline CDR1 and CDR2: LGHNA and YSLEER. The table came from immunoSEQ multiplex PCR; TCRdb's copy has only in-frame clones and leaves some out. Of 30,000 to 35,000 clones in the sample, around 74% are singletons; the top ten hold more than 6.5%. The data were taken from a study of vaccination effects on CD4 cells after COVID-19. Findings of the study overall: In people who had recovered, most post-vaccine spike-reactive clones were new vaccine-induced clones.

The sequenced sample was CD4+ T cells from PBMCs cultured without peptide, obtained after COVID-19 vaccination. The chain has TRBV4-3 and TRBJ1-4; 8 positions match TRBD1. This receptor was taken from a human donor who had a prior SARS-CoV-2 infection. The CDR3 coding sequence is TGCGCCAGCAGCCAAGTCGTATGGGGACAGGAACACGAAAAACTGTTTTTT. It codes for CASSQVVWGQEHEKLFF.